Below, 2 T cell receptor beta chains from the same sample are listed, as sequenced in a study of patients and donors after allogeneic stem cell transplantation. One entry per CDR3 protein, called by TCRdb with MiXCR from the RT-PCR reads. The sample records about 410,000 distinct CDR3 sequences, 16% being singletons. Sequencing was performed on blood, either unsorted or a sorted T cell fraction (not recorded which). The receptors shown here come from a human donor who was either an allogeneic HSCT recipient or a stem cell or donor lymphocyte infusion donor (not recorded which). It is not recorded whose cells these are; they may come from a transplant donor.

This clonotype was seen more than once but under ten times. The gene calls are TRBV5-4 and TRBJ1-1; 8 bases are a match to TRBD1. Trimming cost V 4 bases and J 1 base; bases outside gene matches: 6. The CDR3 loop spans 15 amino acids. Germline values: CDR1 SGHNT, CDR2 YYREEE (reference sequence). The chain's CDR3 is CASSRGQGGNTEAFF. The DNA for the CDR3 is TGTGCCAGCAGCCGAGGACAGGGCGGGAACACTGAAGCTTTCTTT.

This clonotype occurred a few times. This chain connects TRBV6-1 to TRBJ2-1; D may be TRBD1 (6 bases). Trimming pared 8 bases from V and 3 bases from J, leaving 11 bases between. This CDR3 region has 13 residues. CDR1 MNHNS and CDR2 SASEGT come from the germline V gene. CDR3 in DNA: TGTGCCAGCCACAAAGGGGGCTACAATGAGCAGTTCTTC. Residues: CASHKGGYNEQFF.